These T cell receptor beta chains were read from a single sample in a study of vaccination effects on CD4 cells after COVID-19. Measured with immunoSEQ multiplex PCR; TCRdb has only the in-frame clones, and not every one. The table includes about 61,000 clones, 80% to 90% detected once. Their antigens are not known. The sample in question was CD4+ T cells from PBMCs cultured with HCoV-229E spike peptides, obtained before COVID-19 vaccination. These TCRs come from a human donor who received a COVID-19 vaccine. The conserved cysteine and the conserved F or W are not part of the CDR3 here.

>TRBJ1-2|14|TRBV5-1
ASSLAQGPYNYGYT
>TRBJ2-5|17|TRBV5-4
ASSLASTSGGPRPETQY
>TRBJ2-2|12|TRBV9
ASSVVQGVGELF
>TRBJ1-1|11|TRBV6-2/TRBV6-3
ASSYQGYTEAF
>TRBJ1-2|10|TRBV5-1
ASSLGQDGYT
>TRBJ1-1|12|TRBV30
AWIPGQGYTEAF
>TRBJ2-2|12|TRBV5-1
ASSSLAGTGELF
>TRBJ2-3|14|TRBV4-2
ASSLLKGTGADTQY
>TRBJ1-6|13|TRBV6-6
ASSKGGGNNSPLH
>TRBJ2-3|13|TRBV6-4
ASSVRGDSTDTQY
>TRBJ1-6|15|TRBV5-1
ASSQTDYVGVGSPLH
>TRBJ1-1|14|TRBV5-1
ASSPGPGTGAGEAF
>TRBJ1-1|17|TRBV24-1
ATAIRSGTGDVRGTEAF
>TRBJ2-3|13|TRBV7-2
ASSPHRGVKDTQY
>TRBJ2-1|13|TRBV27
ASSSAGTTYNEQF
>TRBJ2-3|15|TRBV28
ASSLNPRAGRTDTQY
>TRBJ2-3|13|TRBV18
ASSLELESTDTQY
>TRBJ2-5|12|TRBV18
ASSPAQFRETQY
>TRBJ2-3|14|TRBV6-6
ASSTTSGGNTDTQY
>TRBJ2-2|14|TRBV4-1
ASSQLQGEDTGELF
>TRBJ2-3|12|TRBV27
ASSSGLSTDTQY
>TRBJ2-3|12|TRBV24-1
ATSDLRGTDTQY
>TRBJ1-1|12|TRBV6-5
ASINPNVEGRPF
>TRBJ1-1|13|TRBV10-2
ASSEAGRTNTEAF
>TRBJ1-1|12|TRBV30
AWRGGRGNTEAF
>TRBJ2-2|13|TRBV3-1/TRBV3-2
ASSHWTENTGELF
>TRBJ2-2|13|TRBV2
ASSVVQGATGELF
>TRBJ1-5|11|TRBV6-6
ASSQDRDQPQH
>TRBJ2-3|12|TRBV4-2
ASSLTSGGDTQY
>TRBJ2-5|12|TRBV5-4
ASSSAGVQETQY
>TRBJ2-4|12|TRBV7-2
ASSIPGTKNIQY
>TRBJ1-1|13|TRBV5-5
ASSLARAGDTEAF
>TRBJ2-3|12|TRBV30
AWSNGQGGDTQY
>TRBJ2-2|13|TRBV15
ATSSRQGTTGELF
>TRBJ2-6|13|TRBV7-9
ASSLGDSGANVLT
>TRBJ2-5|12|TRBV6-5
ASRLGQSQETQY
>TRBJ1-1|15|TRBV5-5
ASSRPPGQGGNTEAF
>TRBJ2-2|13|TRBV5-4
ASSFRQGGTGELF
>TRBJ2-3|12|TRBV29-1
SVGRSPLTDTQY
>TRBJ2-5|11|TRBV14
ASSQGLAETQY
>TRBJ2-3|10|TRBV18
ASSPDPNTQY
>TRBJ2-5|13|TRBV7-9
ASSAYGPVGETQY